Following are 20 T cell receptor beta chains from one sample sequenced in a study of blood T cell repertoires in COVID-19. Clones were sequenced by immunoSEQ multiplex PCR, and TCRdb holds only the in-frame ones, with some missing. This sample has approximately 150,000 clones, with roughly 84% found just once. The sequenced sample consisted of PBMCs or T cells enriched from blood (not recorded which). Source of these receptors: a man in his fifties or sixties in a cohort exposed to, infected with or recovered from COVID-19 (not recorded which).

The chain recombines TRBV27 with TRBJ1-1; D gene uncertain. Per germline, CDR1 MNHEY and CDR2 SMNVEV (reference sequence). The germline V and J ends were trimmed by 3 bases and 1 base, with 9 bases remaining between them. This CDR3 comprises 14 residues. In nucleotides, the CDR3 is TGTGCCAGCAGTTTCGTACAGACGAACACTGAAGCTTTCTTT. This translates into CASSFVQTNTEAFF.

This clone was seen a few times. V is TRBV5-6 and J is TRBJ1-6; 7 nucleotides match TRBD1. From germline, CDR1 is SGHDT and CDR2 YYEEEE. Trimming cost V 4 bases and J 10 bases; bases outside gene matches: 5. This CDR3 contains 13 residues. Here the CDR3 DNA reads TGTGCCAGCAGCGGCGGACAGGCCTCACCCCTCCACTTT. Translated: CASSGGQASPLHF.

The chain employs TRBV5-1 and TRBJ1-1, with a possible D match to TRBD1 (5 bases). Per germline, CDR1 SGHRS and CDR2 YFSETQ. With 0 bases removed from V and 8 bases from J, the gap between germline ends came to 14 bases. The CDR3 extends over 14 amino acids. CDR3 nucleotide sequence: TGCGCCAGCAGCTTGGCGGGGGATTCCTTAGAAGCTTTCTTT. Its translation is CASSLAGDSLEAFF.

The chain couples TRBV5-1 to TRBJ1-2; 10 bases are shared with TRBD1. Germline V lookup: CDR1 SGHRS, CDR2 YFSETQ. The V segment lost 4 bases and the J segment 8 bases; nucleotides outside the gene matches: 11. The CDR3 is made up of 15 amino acids. CDR3 sequence (DNA): TGCGCCAGCAGCGAGACACAGACAGGGGGCGGCGGCTACACCTTC. Its translation: CASSETQTGGGGYTF.

V is TRBV11-2 and J is TRBJ2-7; 13 positions agree with TRBD2. The CDR3 is made up of 17 amino acids. Trimming removed 1 base from V and 1 base from J; junction bases left unmatched: 4. Germline assignment: CDR1 SGHAT and CDR2 FQNNGV. In nucleotides, the CDR3 is TGTGCCAGCAGCTTAGCGAGGACTAGCGGGGGATCCTACGAGCAGTACTTC. Translated, it gives CASSLARTSGGSYEQYF.

The V and J genes are TRBV21-1 and TRBJ2-4; whether TRBD2, the table's D call, matches the DNA was not checked. TRBV21-1 is noted as a pseudogene. This CDR3 region has 15 residues. CDR3 residues: CASSKGGLAKNIQYF. The DNA for the CDR3 is TGTGCCAGCAGCAAAGGCGGATTAGCCAAAAACATTCAGTACTTC.

The CDR3 nucleotides read TGCGCCAGCAGCCAAAACCGAGGGGACAGTAGTTACTCCGGGGAGCTGTTTTTT. Translated: CASSQNRGDSSYSGELFF. This rearrangement joins TRBV4-1 to TRBJ2-2, with 7 positions matching TRBD1. The V and J ends lost 2 bases and 6 bases, in that order; junction bases with no gene match: 15. Germline CDR1 and CDR2: MGHRA and YSYEKL. This CDR3 spans 18 amino acids.

This chain links TRBV4-3 with TRBJ1-2; D call uncertain. CDR1 and CDR2 (germline): LGHNA, YSLEER. Trimming removed 0 bases from V and 3 bases from J, with 8 bases in between. The CDR3 sequence is 14 residues long. The CDR3 region has the DNA TGCGCCAGCAGCCAAGATCCCTCTGACTATGGCTACACCTTC. This encodes CASSQDPSDYGYTF.

V gene TRBV27 combines with J gene TRBJ2-1, with TRBD2 matching 7 bases. The CDR3 spans 13 residues. The germline gives CDR1 MNHEY, CDR2 SMNVEV (reference sequence). The V and J ends lost 5 bases and 13 bases, in that order; junction bases with no gene match: 11. CDR3 DNA: TGTGCCAGCAGTCCCGGGCTCGGGGGGATACAGTTCTTC. Its translation is CASSPGLGGIQFF.

This clone was found once. The CDR3 DNA follows: TGTGCCAGCAGCCACTCCTTCCTAGGGGTTGAGCAGTTCTTC. Protein: CASSHSFLGVEQFF. The genes are TRBV3-1 (or the pseudogene TRBV3-2) and TRBJ2-1, with TRBD1 as a possible D gene (5 bases). Germline V lookup: CDR1 LGHDT, CDR2 YNNKEL (reference sequence). The CDR3 is 14 amino acids. V shed 3 bases and J shed 9 bases, with 15 bases lying between them.

The chain combines TRBV9 with TRBJ1-4, with a weak D call TRBD1 (5 bases). Germline CDR1 is SGDLS and CDR2 is YYNGEE. Trimming left V 3 bases short and J 1 base short, with 13 bases between. This CDR3 is built from 16 residues. Here the CDR3 DNA reads TGTGCCAGCAGCGACCCAGGGAAGGGAACTAATGAAAAACTGTTTTTT. Protein product: CASSDPGKGTNEKLFF.

The count of this clone is one. The chain combines TRBV15 with TRBJ2-7, with D possibly TRBD2 on 6 matching bases. CDR1 is LNHNV, CDR2 YYDKDF, per germline (reference sequence). V lost 1 base and J 6 bases, leaving 13 bases between the germline ends. The CDR3 spans 14 residues. The CDR3 DNA sequence: TGTGCCACCAGCAGAGGGGACTTTCTGGGCGAGCAGTACTTC. It yields the protein CATSRGDFLGEQYF.

The chain joins TRBV6-5 to TRBJ2-7, with D maybe TRBD2 (5 bases). This CDR3 has 14 amino acids. The germline V and J ends were trimmed by 4 bases and 0 bases, with 10 bases remaining between them. Per the germline V gene, CDR1 is MNHEY and CDR2 is SVGAGI. The DNA of the CDR3 is TGTGCCAGCAGTTGGTCCGGGGTCTCCTACGAGCAGTACTTC. Protein product: CASSWSGVSYEQYF.

The chain is built from TRBV5-1 and TRBJ2-3; 10 bases map to TRBD2. The CDR3 is made up of 15 amino acids. J was trimmed by 5 bases and V by 0 bases; bases with no gene match: 3. The germline V gene has CDR1 SGHRS and CDR2 YFSETQ. CDR3 loop: CASSLEAGGVDTQYF. The CDR3, as DNA: TGCGCCAGCAGCTTGGAAGCGGGAGGGGTAGATACGCAGTATTTT.

The V call is TRBV29-1, the J call TRBJ1-4; 7 bases are a match to TRBD1. Trimming removed 6 bases from V and 3 bases from J; junction bases left unmatched: 10. The germline gives CDR1 SQVTM, CDR2 ANQGSEA. This CDR3 is built from 15 residues. The CDR3 reads CSVRTGWVANEKLFF. CDR3 DNA sequence: TGCAGCGTGCGGACAGGATGGGTGGCTAATGAAAAACTGTTTTTT.

This chain connects TRBV19 to TRBJ2-5; 9 bases map to TRBD1. The CDR3 has 14 residues. Germline values: CDR1 LNHDA, CDR2 SQIVND (reference sequence). The ends lost 3 bases at V and 7 bases at J; junction bases unmatched: 6. The CDR3 DNA reads as TGTGCCAGTAGTATGGGACAGGGTAGGGGGACCCAGTACTTC. This translates into CASSMGQGRGTQYF.

The chain couples TRBV3-1 (or the pseudogene TRBV3-2) to TRBJ2-1, with 8 bases aligning to TRBD2. V lost 0 bases, J lost 6 bases, and 4 bases stayed unmatched. Germline CDR1 reads LGHDT; CDR2 reads YNNKEL (reference sequence). This CDR3 has 15 residues. CDR3 sequence (DNA): TGTGCCAGCAGCCAAGATTTGGCGGGAGGCAATGAGCAGTTCTTC. Its translation: CASSQDLAGGNEQFF.

A single count supports this clone. The J gene is TRBJ2-2, the V gene TRBV4-1; possibly TRBD2 for D (5 bases). Germline CDR1 reads MGHRA; CDR2 reads YSYEKL. Trimming pared 4 bases from V and 1 base from J, leaving 10 bases between. The CDR3 runs 15 residues. The CDR3 coding sequence is TGCGCCAGCAGCCGTCACAGCGGGAACACCGGGGAGCTGTTTTTT. Its translation: CASSRHSGNTGELFF.

CDR3 bases: TGCAGTGCTAGTGCGGGACTAATGGAGACCCAGTACTTC. It translates to CSASAGLMETQYF. The V call is TRBV20-1, the J call TRBJ2-5; 7 bases line up with TRBD2. The CDR3 spans 13 residues. CDR1 is DFQATT and CDR2 is SNEGSKA in the germline V gene (reference sequence). J gave up 5 bases and V 3 bases, and 6 bases lay outside the gene matches.

The chain joins TRBV5-6 to TRBJ2-7, with D perhaps TRBD2 (5 bases). The CDR3 runs 15 residues. Trimming removed 0 bases from V and 4 bases from J, with 14 bases in between. Germline CDR1 and CDR2: SGHDT and YYEEEE. CDR3: CASSLVPGGGYEQYF. Here the CDR3 DNA reads TGTGCCAGCAGCTTGGTCCCTGGTGGAGGATACGAGCAGTACTTC.